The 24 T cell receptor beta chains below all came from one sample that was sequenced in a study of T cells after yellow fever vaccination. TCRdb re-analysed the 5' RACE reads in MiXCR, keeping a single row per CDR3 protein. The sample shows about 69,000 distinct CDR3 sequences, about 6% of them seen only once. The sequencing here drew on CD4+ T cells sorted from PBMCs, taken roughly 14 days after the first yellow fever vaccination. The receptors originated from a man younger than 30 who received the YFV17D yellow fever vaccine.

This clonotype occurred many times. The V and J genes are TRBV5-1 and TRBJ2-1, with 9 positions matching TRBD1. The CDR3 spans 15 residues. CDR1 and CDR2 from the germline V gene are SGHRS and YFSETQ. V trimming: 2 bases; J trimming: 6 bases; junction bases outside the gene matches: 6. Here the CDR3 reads CASSFTGQGINEQFF. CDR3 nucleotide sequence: TGCGCCAGCAGCTTTACGGGACAGGGTATCAATGAGCAGTTCTTC.

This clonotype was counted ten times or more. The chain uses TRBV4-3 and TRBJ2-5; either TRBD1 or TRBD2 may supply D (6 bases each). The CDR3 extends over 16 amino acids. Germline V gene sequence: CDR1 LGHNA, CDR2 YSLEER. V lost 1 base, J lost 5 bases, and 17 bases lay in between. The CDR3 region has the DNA TGCGCCAGCAGCCAAGGTTGGGGGGCGGGGACGGAGACCCAGTACTTC. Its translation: CASSQGWGAGTETQYF.

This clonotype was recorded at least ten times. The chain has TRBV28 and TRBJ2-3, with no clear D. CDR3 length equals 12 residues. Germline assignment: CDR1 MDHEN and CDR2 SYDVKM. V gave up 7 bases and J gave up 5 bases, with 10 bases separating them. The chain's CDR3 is CASTATEDTQYF. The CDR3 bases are TGTGCCAGCACCGCCACCGAAGATACGCAGTATTTT. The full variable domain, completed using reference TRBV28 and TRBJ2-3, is DVKVTQSSRYLVKRTGEKVFLECVQDMDHENMFWYRQDPGLGLRLIYFSYDVKMKEKGDIPEGYSVSREKKERFSLILESASTNQTSMYLCASTATEDTQYFGPGTRLTVL.

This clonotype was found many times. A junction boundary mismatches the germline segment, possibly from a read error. The CDR3 region has the DNA TGCGCAGGACAGCGGGGGGGACACAATGAGCAGTTCTTC. Translation: CAGQRGGHNEQFF. The rearrangement uses TRBV6-2 or TRBV6-3 and TRBJ2-1, with 10 positions matching TRBD2. Germline V gene data show CDR1 as MNHEY and CDR2 as SVGEGT. The CDR3 is 13 amino acids.

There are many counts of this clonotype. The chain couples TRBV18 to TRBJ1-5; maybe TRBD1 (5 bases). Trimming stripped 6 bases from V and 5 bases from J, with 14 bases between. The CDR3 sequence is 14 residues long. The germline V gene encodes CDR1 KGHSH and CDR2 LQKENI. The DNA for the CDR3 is TGTGCCAGCTCGACGCAGACAGATTATCAGCCCCAGCATTTT. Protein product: CASSTQTDYQPQHF.

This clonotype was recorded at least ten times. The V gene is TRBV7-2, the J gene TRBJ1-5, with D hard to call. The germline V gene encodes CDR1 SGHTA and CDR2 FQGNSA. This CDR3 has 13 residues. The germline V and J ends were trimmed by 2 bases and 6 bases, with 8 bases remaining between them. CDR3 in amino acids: CASSLNRVQPQHF. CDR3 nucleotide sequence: TGTGCCAGCAGCTTAAATAGGGTTCAGCCCCAGCATTTT.

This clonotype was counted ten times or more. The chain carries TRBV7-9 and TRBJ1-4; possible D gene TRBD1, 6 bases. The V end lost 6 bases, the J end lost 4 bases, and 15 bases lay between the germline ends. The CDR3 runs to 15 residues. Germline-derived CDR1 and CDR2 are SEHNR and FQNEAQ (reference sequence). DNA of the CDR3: TGTGCCAGCAGTGCCAGGGGACACCATAATGAAAAACTGTTTTTT. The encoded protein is CASSARGHHNEKLFF.

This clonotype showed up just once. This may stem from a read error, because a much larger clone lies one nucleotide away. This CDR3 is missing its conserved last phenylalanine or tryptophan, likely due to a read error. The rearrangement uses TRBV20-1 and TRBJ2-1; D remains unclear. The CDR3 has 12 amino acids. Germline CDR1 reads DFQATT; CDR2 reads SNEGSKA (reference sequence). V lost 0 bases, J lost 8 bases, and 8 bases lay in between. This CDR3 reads CSARESGYEQFL. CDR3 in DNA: TGCAGTGCTAGAGAATCCGGTTATGAGCAGTTCCTC.

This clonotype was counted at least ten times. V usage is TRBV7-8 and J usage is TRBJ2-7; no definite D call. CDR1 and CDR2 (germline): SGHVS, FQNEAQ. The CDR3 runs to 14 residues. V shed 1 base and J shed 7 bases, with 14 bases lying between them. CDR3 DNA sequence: TGTGCCAGCAGCTTAGATCTGACGGTAGGGGAGCAGTACTTC. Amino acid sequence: CASSLDLTVGEQYF.

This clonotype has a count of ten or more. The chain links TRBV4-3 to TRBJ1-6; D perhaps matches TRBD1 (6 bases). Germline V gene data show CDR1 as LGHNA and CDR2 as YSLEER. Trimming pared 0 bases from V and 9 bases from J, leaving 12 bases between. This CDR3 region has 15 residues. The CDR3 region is CASSQDPGGGSPLHF. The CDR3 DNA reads TGCGCCAGCAGCCAAGATCCCGGGGGCGGTTCACCCCTCCACTTT.

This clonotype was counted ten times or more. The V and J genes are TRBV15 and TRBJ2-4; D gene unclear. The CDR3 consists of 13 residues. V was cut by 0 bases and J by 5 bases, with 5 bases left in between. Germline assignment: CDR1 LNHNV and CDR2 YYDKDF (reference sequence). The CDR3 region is CATSRDTENIQYF. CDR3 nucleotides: TGTGCCACCAGCAGAGATACAGAAAACATTCAGTACTTC. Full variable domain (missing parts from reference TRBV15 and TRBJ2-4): DAMVIQNPRYQVTQFGKPVTLSCSQTLNHNVMYWYQQKSSQAPKLLFHYYDKDFNNEADTPDNFQSRRPNTSFCFLDIRSPGLGDTAMYLCATSRDTENIQYFGAGTRLSVL.

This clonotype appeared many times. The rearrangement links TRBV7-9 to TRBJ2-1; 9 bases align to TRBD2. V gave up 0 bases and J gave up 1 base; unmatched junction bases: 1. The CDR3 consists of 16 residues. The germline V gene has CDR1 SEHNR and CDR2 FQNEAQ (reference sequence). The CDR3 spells CASSLALAGSYNEQFF. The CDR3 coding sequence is TGTGCCAGCAGCTTAGCTCTAGCGGGGTCCTACAATGAGCAGTTCTTC. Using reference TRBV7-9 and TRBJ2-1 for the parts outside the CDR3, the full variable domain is DTGVSQNPRHKITKRGQNVTFRCDPISEHNRLYWYRQTLGQGPEFLTYFQNEAQLEKSRLLSDRFSAERPKGSFSTLEIQRTEQGDSAMYLCASSLALAGSYNEQFFGPGTRLTVL.

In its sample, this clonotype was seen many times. The CDR3 bases are TGTGCCACAAACAGGGGAGAGGGGACCAAAAACATTCAGTACTTC. Its protein is CATNRGEGTKNIQYF. The rearrangement links TRBV10-3 to TRBJ2-4, with 7 nucleotides matching TRBD1. Germline V gene lookup returns CDR1 ENHRY and CDR2 SYGVKD. This CDR3 spans 15 amino acids. The V and J ends lost 10 bases and 2 bases, in that order; junction bases with no gene match: 11.

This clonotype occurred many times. CDR3 in DNA: TGTGCCAGCAGCTTAGGAGGGGCGGACATTCAGTACTTC. It yields the protein CASSLGGADIQYF. The chain links TRBV7-9 to TRBJ2-4, with D possibly called TRBD1 or TRBD2 (5 bases each). In germline, CDR1 is SEHNR, CDR2 FQNEAQ (reference sequence). V was cut by 1 base and J by 8 bases, with 9 bases left in between. This CDR3 region has 13 residues. The full variable domain, in which reference TRBV7-9 and TRBJ2-4 provide the parts outside the CDR3, is DTGVSQNPRHKITKRGQNVTFRCDPISEHNRLYWYRQTLGQGPEFLTYFQNEAQLEKSRLLSDRFSAERPKGSFSTLEIQRTEQGDSAMYLCASSLGGADIQYFGAGTRLSVL.

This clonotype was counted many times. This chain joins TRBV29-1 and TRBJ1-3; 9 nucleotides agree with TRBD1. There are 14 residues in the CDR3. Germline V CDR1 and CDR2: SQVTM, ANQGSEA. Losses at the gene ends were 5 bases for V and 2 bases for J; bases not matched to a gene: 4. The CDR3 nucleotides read TGCAGCGTTACAGGGGGCGATACTGGAAACACCATATATTTT. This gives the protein CSVTGGDTGNTIYF.

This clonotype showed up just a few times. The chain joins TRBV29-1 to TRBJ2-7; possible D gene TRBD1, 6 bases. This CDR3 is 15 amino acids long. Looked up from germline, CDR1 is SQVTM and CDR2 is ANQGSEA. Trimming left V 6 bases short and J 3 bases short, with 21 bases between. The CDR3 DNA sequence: TGCAGCGTCTCAAACTCCCAGGGGAAAGTCTACGAGCAGTACTTC. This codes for CSVSNSQGKVYEQYF.

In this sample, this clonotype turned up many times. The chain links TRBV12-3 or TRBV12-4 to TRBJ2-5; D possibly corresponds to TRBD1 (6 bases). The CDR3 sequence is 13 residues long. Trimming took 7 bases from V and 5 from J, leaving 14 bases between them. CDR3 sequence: CASNRVPGETQYF. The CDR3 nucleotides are TGTGCCAGCAACAGGGTCCCTGGGGAGACCCAGTACTTC.

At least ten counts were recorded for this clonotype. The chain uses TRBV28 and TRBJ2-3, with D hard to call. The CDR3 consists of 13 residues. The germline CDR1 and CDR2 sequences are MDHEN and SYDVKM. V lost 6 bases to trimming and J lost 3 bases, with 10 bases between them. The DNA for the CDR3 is TGTGCCAGCAGCCCCCCTGTGACAGATACGCAGTATTTT. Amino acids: CASSPPVTDTQYF.

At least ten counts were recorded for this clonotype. The CDR3 bases are TGTGCCAGCAGCCCCTTCACCGGCTGGGACACCAATGAAAAACTGTTTTTT. The encoded protein is CASSPFTGWDTNEKLFF. The chain joins TRBV5-6 to TRBJ1-4, with a possible D match to TRBD1 (6 bases). Trimming took 4 bases from V and 5 from J, leaving 21 bases between them. This CDR3 contains 17 residues. CDR1 SGHDT and CDR2 YYEEEE come from the germline V gene.

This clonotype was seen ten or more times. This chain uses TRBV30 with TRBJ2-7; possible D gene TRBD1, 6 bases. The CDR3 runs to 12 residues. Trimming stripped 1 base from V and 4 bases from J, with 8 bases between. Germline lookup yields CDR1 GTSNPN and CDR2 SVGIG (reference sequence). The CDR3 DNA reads TGTGCCTGGAGTGGAGGACAGTACGAGCAGTACTTC. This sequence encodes CAWSGGQYEQYF.

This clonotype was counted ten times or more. Written as DNA, the CDR3 is TGTGCCAGCAGTGAATGGACGGGCCGCGGCACTGAAGCTTTCTTT. Translation gives CASSEWTGRGTEAFF. The chain links TRBV6-1 to TRBJ1-1; D not certain. The germline CDR1 and CDR2 sequences are MNHNS and SASEGT. Trimming took off 2 bases at V and 4 bases at J, with 14 bases between the two ends. The CDR3 has 15 amino acids.

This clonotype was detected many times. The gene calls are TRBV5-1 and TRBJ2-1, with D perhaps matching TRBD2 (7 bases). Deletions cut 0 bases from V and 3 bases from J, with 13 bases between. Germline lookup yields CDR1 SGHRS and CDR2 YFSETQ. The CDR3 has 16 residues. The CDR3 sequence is CASSLAVGGGYNEQFF. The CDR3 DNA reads TGCGCCAGCAGCTTGGCGGTAGGGGGGGGCTACAATGAGCAGTTCTTC. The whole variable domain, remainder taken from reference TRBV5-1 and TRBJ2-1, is KAGVTQTPRYLIKTRGQQVTLSCSPISGHRSVSWYQQTPGQGLQFLFEYFSETQRNKGNFPGRFSGRQFSNSRSEMNVSTLELGDSALYLCASSLAVGGGYNEQFFGPGTRLTVL.

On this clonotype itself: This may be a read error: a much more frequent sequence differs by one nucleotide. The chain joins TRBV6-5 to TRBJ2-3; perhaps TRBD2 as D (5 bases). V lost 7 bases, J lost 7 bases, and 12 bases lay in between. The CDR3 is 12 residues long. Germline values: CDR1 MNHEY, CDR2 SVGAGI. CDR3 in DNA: TGTGCCAGCAATTCAGCCGGGAATACGCAGTATTTT. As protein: CASNSAGNTQYF.

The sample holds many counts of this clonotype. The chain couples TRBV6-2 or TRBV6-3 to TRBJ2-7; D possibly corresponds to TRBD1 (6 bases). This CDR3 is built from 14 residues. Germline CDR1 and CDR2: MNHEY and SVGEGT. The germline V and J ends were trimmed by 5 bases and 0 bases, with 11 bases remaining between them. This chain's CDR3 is CASSRQEISYEQYF. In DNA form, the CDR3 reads TGTGCCAGCAGTCGACAGGAGATCTCCTACGAGCAGTACTTC.